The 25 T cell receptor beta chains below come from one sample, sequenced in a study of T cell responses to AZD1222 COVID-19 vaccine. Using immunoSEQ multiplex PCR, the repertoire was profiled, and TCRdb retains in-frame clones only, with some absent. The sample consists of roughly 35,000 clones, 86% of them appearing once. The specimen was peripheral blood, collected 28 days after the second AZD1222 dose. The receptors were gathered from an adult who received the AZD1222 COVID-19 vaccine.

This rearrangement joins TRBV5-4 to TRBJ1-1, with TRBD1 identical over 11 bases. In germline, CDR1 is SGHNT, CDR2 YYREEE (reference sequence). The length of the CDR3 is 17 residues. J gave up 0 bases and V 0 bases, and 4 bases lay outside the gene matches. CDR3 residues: CASSLGGQGGMNTEAFF. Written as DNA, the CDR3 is TGTGCCAGCAGCTTGGGGGGACAGGGGGGAATGAACACTGAAGCTTTCTTT.

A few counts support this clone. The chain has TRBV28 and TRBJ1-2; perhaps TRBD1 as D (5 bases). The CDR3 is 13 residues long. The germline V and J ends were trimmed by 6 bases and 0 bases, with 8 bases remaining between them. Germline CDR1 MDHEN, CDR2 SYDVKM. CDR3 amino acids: CASRSTANYGYTF. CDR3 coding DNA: TGTGCCAGCAGGTCGACAGCTAACTATGGCTACACCTTC.

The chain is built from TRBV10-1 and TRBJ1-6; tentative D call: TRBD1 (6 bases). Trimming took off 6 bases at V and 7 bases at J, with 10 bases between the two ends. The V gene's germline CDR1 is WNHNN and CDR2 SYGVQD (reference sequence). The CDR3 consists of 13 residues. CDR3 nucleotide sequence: TGCGCCAGCAGCCAGGGGTTGAATTCACCCCTCCACTTT. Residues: CASSQGLNSPLHF.

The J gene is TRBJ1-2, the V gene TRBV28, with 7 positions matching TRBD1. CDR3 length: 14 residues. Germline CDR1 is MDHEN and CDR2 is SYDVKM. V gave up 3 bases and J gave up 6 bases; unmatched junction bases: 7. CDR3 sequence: CASSFYDRVDGYTF. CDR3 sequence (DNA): TGTGCCAGCAGTTTTTACGACAGGGTGGATGGCTACACCTTC.

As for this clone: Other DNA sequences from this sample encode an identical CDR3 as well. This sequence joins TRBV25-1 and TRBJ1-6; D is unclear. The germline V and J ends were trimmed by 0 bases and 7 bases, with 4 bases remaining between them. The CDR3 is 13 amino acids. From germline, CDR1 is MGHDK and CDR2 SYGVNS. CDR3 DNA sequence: TGTGCCAGCAGTGAATATAGGAATTCACCCCTCCACTTT. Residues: CASSEYRNSPLHF.

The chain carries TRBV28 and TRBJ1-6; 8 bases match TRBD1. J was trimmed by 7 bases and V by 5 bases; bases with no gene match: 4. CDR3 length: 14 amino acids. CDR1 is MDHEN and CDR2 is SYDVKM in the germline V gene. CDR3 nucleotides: TGTGCCAGCAGTCCGGACAGGGTGAATTCACCCCTCCACTTT. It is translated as CASSPDRVNSPLHF.

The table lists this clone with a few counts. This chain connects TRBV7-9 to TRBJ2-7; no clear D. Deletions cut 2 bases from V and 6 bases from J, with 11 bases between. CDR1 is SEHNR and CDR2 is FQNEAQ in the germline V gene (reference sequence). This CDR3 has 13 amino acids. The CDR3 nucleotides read TGTGCCAGCAGCTTACGTGAAGCCTTCGAGCAGTACTTC. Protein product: CASSLREAFEQYF.

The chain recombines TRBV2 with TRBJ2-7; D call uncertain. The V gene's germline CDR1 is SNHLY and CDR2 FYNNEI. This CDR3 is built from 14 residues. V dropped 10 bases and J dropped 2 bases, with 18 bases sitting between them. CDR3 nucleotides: TGTGCCATCGCACGTCCCGAAGTGCCCTACGAGCAGTACTTC. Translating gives CAIARPEVPYEQYF.

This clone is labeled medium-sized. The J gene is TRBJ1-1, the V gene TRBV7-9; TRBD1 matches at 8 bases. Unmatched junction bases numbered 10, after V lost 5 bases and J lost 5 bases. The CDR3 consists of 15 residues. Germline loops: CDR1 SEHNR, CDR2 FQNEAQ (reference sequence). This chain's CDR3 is CASSPADRALTEAFF. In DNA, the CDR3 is TGTGCCAGCAGCCCGGCGGACAGGGCTCTTACTGAAGCTTTCTTT.

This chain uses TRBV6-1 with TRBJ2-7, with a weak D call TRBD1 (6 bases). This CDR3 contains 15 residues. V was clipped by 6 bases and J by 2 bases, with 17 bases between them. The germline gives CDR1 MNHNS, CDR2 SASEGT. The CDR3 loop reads CASSEQQGNPYEQYF. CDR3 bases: TGTGCCAGCAGCGAACAACAGGGAAATCCCTACGAGCAGTACTTC.

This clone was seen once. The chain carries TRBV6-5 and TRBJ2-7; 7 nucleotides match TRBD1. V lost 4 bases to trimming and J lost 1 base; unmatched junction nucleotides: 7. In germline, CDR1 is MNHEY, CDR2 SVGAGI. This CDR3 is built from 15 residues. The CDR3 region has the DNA TGTGCCAGCAGTTTGGGACAGTCTAAATCCTACGAGCAGTACTTC. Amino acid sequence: CASSLGQSKSYEQYF.

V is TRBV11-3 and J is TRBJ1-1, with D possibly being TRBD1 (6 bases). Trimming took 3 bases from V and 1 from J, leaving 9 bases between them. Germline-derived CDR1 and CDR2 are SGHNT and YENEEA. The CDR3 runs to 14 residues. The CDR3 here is CASSLGGRNTEAFF. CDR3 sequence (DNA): TGTGCCAGCAGCTTGGGGGGGCGGAACACTGAAGCTTTCTTT.

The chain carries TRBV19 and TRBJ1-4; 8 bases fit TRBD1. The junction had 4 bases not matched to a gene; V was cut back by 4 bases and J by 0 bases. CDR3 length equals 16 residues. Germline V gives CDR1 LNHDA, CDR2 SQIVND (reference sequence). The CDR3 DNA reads TGTGCCAGTAGTACCGGGACAGGAACAACTAATGAAAAACTGTTTTTT. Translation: CASSTGTGTTNEKLFF.

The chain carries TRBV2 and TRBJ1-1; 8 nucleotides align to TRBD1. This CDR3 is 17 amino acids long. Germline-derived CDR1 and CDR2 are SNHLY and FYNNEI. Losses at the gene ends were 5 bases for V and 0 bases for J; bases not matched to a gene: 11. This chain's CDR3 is CASSTPRDRTMNTEAFF. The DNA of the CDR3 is TGTGCCAGCAGTACGCCCCGGGACAGGACGATGAACACTGAAGCTTTCTTT.

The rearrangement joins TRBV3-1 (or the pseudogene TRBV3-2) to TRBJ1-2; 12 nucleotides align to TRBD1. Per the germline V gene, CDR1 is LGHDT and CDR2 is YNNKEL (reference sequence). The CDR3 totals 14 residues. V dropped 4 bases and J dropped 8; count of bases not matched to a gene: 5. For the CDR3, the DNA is TGTGCCAGCAGCCGGGGACAGGGGGCTGGCGGCTACACCTTC. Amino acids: CASSRGQGAGGYTF.

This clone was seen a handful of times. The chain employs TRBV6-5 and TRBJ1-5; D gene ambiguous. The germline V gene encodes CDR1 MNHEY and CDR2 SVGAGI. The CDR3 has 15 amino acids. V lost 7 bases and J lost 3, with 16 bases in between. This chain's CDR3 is CASTPSSGHNQPQHF. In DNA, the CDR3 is TGTGCCAGCACCCCGAGTTCGGGTCACAATCAGCCCCAGCATTTT.

The CDR3 DNA reads as TGCGCCAGCAGCTTCCAACCAGACCAAGAGACCCAGTACTTC. Amino acid sequence: CASSFQPDQETQYF. The chain uses TRBV5-1 and TRBJ2-5; D uncertain. The CDR3 totals 14 residues. Germline CDR1 and CDR2: SGHRS and YFSETQ. Trimming stripped 2 bases from V and 0 bases from J, with 8 bases between.

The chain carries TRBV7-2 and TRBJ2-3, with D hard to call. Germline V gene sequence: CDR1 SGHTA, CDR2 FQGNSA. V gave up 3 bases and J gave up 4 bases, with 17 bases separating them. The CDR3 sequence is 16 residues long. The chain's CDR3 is CASSFQSVGTPDTQYF. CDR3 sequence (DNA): TGTGCCAGCAGCTTTCAATCGGTCGGTACTCCAGATACGCAGTATTTT. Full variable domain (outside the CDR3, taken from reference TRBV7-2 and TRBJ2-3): GAGVSQSPSNKVTEKGKDVELRCDPISGHTALYWYRQSLGQGLEFLIYFQGNSAPDKSGLPSDRFSAERTGGSVSTLTIQRTQQEDSAVYLCASSFQSVGTPDTQYFGPGTRLTVL.

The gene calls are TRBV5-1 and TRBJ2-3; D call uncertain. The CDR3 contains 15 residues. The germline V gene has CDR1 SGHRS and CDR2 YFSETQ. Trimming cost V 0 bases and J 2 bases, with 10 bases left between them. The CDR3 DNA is TGCGCCAGCAGCTTGGAAGCAGCCTCCACAGATACGCAGTATTTT. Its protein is CASSLEAASTDTQYF.

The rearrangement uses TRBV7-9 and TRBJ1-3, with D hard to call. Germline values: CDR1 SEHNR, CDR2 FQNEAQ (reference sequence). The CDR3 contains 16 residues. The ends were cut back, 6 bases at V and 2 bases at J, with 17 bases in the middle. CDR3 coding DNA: TGTGCCAGCAGTATGACCAGGAGCAGTACTGGAAACACCATATATTTT. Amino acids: CASSMTRSSTGNTIYF.

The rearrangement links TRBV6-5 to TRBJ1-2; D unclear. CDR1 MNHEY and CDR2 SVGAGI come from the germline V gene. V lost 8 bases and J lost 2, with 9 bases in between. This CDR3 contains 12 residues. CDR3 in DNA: TGTGCCAGCCGGCAGGTCAACTATGGCTACACCTTC. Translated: CASRQVNYGYTF.

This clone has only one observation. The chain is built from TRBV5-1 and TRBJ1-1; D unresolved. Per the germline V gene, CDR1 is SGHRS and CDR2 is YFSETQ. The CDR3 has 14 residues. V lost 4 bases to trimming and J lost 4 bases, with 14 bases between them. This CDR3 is CASSLSALGTEAFF. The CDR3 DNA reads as TGCGCCAGCAGCCTATCCGCACTTGGCACTGAAGCTTTCTTT. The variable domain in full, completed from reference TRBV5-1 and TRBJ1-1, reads KAGVTQTPRYLIKTRGQQVTLSCSPISGHRSVSWYQQTPGQGLQFLFEYFSETQRNKGNFPGRFSGRQFSNSRSEMNVSTLELGDSALYLCASSLSALGTEAFFGQGTRLTVV.

In nucleotides, the CDR3 is TGCGCCAGCAGCTCATTCACTACTAGCTTTTCGGGGGGGTCCCAGTACTTC. Protein: CASSSFTTSFSGGSQYF. V and J are TRBV5-1 and TRBJ2-5; 8 bases align to TRBD2. V lost 3 bases to trimming and J lost 9 bases; unmatched junction nucleotides: 19. The CDR3 spans 17 residues. Germline V gives CDR1 SGHRS, CDR2 YFSETQ.

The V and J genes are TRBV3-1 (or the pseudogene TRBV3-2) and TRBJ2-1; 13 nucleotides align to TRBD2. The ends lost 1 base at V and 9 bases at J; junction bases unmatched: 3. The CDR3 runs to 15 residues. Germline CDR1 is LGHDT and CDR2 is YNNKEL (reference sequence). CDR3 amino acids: CASSQGLAGGGEQFF. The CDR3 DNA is TGTGCCAGCAGCCAAGGACTAGCGGGAGGAGGTGAGCAGTTCTTC.

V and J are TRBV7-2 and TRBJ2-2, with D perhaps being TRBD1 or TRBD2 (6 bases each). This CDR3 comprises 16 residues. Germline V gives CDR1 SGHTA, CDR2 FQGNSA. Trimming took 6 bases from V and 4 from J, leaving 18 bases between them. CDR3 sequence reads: CASSPRSGGGTGELFF. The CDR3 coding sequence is TGTGCCAGCAGTCCTCGGAGCGGAGGGGGCACCGGGGAGCTGTTTTTT.